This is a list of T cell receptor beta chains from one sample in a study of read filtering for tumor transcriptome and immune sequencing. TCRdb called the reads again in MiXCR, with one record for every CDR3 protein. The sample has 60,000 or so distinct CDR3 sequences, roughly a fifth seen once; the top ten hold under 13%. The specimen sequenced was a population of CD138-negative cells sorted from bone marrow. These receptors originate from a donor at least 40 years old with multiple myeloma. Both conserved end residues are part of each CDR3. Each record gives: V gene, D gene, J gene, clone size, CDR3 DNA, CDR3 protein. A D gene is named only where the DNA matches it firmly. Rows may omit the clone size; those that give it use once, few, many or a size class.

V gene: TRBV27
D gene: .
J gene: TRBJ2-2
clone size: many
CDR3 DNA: TGTGCCAGCACCTTTACGGTCCCCGGGGAGCTGTTTTTT
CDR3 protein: CASTFTVPGELFF

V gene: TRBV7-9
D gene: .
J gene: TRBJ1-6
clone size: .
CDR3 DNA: TGTGCCAGCAGCCGGGGCGACCACTATAGTTCGCCCCTCCACTTT
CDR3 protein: CASSRGDHYSSPLHF

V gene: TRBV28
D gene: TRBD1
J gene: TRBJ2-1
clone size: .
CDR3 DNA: TGTGCCAGCAGTGGGACAGGGGCACGAAGTGAGCAGTTCTTC
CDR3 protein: CASSGTGARSEQFF

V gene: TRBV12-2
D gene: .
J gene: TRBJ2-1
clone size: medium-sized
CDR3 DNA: TGTGCAAGTCGCTTAGCGTGGAATAGCGGGAGCTCCTACAATGAGCAGTTCTTC
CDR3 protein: CASRLAWNSGSSYNEQFF

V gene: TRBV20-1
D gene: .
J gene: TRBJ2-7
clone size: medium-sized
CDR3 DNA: TGCAGTGCTAGGGAGGATCCCAGGGACGAGCAGTACTTC
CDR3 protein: CSAREDPRDEQYF

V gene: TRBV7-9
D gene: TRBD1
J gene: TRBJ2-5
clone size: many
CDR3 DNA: TGTGCCAGCAGCTGGGGGACAGGGGAGGAGACCCAGTACTTC
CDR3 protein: CASSWGTGEETQYF

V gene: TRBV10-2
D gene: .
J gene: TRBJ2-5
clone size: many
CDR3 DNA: TGCGCCAGCAGTGAACTCAGGTACCGCGAAGAGACCCAGTACTTC
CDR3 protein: CASSELRYREETQYF

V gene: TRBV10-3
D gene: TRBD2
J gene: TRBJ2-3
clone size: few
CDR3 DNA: TGTGCCATCAGTCTCTCGGGGGGGGGAGATACGCAGTATTTT
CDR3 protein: CAISLSGGGDTQYF

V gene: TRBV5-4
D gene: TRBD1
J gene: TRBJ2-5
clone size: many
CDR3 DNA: TGTGCCAGCAGGCCTGGACAGGGCCAAGAGACCCAGTACTTC
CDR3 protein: CASRPGQGQETQYF

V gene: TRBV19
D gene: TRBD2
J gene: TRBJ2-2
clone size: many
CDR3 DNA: TGTGCCAGTAGGAAGCGGGAGGGGAACGGGGAGCTGTTTTTT
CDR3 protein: CASRKREGNGELFF

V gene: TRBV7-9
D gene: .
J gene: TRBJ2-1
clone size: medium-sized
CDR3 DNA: TGTGCCAGCAGCTACCGACAGATAAACTCCTACAATGAGCAGTTCTTC
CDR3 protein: CASSYRQINSYNEQFF

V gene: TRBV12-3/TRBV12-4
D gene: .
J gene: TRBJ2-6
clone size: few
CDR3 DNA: TGTGCCAGCAGTTCCCTCCTCGGAGGCTCTGGGGCCAACGTCCTGACTTTC
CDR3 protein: CASSSLLGGSGANVLTF

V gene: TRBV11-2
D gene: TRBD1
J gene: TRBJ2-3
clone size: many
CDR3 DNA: TGTGCCAGCAGCTTAGGAGGGGGCAATCGGGCGACGCAGTATTTT
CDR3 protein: CASSLGGGNRATQYF

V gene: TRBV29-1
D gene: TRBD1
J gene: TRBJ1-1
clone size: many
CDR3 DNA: TGCAGCGTTAAGACAGGGGCAAAAACTGAAGCTTTCTTT
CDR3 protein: CSVKTGAKTEAFF

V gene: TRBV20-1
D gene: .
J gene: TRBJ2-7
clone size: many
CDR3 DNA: TGCAGTGTTCGGGGCGATAGCTCGAACTACGAGCAGTACTTC
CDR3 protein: CSVRGDSSNYEQYF

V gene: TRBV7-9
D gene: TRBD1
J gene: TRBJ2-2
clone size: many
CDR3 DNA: TGTGCCAGCAGCTTCTTTCCGGGACAGGGCACCAAATTCCATAAACACACCGGGGAGCTGTTTTTT
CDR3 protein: CASSFFPGQGTKFHKHTGELFF

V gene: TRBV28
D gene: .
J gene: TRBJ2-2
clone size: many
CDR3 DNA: TGTGCCAGCAGTTTTGCAGGGAGTGGGAACACCGGGGAGCTGTTTTTT
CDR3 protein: CASSFAGSGNTGELFF